This T cell receptor (beta chain) was captured in a study of blood T cell repertoires in COVID-19. About the research overall: Both acute and convalescent COVID-19 samples were obtained from the United States, Italy and Spain.

Original methodology: Reference gene primer amplification gave estimated nucleated cell counts. Only in-frame clones appear in the TCRdb table, and some are missing; sequencing was by immunoSEQ multiplex PCR. That table supplies the V and J calls and clone size; D and trimming were determined from the DNA. The profile shows about 16,000 clones, around 90% of them singletons. Trimming left V 2 bases short and J 3 bases short, with 14 bases between. Germline V gives CDR1 GTSNPN, CDR2 SVGIG (reference sequence). This CDR3 comprises 14 residues. This TCR derives from a man aged 55 to 70 with acute or convalescent COVID-19. Sequencing used peripheral blood. The J gene is TRBJ2-7, the V gene TRBV30; D call uncertain. The DNA of the CDR3 is TGTGCCTGGAGTACCGAGTGGAGCGTCTACGAGCAGTACTTC. Protein sequence: CAWSTEWSVYEQYF.